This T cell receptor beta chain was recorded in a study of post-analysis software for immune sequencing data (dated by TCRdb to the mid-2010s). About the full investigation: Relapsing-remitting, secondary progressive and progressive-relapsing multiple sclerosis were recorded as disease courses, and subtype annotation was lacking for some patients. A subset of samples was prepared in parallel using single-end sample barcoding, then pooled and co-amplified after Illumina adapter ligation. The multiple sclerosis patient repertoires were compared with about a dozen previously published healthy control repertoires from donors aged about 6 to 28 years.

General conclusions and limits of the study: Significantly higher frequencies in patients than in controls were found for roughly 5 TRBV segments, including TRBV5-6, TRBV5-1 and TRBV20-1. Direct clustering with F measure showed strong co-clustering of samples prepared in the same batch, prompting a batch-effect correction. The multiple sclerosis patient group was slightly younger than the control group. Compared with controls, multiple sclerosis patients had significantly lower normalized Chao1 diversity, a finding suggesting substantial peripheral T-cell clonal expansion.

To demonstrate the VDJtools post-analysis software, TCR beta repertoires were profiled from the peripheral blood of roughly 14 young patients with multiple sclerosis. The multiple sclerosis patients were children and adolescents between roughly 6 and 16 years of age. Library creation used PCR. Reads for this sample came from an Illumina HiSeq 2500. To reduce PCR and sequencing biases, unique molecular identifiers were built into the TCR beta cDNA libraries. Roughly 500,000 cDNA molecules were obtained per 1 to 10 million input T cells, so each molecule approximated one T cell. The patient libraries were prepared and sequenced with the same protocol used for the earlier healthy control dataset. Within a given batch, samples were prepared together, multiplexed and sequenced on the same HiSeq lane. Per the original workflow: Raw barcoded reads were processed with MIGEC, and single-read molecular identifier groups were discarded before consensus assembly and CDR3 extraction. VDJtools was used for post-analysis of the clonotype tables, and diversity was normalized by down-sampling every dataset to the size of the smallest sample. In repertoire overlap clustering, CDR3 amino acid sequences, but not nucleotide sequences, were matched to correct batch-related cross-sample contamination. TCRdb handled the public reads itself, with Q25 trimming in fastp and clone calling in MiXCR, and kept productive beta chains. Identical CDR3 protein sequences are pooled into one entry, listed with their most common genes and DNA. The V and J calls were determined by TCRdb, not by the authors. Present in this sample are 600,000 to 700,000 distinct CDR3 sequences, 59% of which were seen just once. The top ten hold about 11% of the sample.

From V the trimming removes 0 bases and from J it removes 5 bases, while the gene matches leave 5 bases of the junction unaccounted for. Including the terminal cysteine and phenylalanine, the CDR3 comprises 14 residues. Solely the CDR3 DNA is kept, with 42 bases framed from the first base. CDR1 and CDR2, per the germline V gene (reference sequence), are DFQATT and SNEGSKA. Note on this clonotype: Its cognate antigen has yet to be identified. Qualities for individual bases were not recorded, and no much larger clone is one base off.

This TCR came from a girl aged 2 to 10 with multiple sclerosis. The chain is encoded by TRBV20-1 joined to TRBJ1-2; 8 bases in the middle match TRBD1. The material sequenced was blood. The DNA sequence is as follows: TGCAGTGCTAGAGACGACAGGGGAGTTTATGGCTACACCTTC. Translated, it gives CSARDDRGVYGYTF.